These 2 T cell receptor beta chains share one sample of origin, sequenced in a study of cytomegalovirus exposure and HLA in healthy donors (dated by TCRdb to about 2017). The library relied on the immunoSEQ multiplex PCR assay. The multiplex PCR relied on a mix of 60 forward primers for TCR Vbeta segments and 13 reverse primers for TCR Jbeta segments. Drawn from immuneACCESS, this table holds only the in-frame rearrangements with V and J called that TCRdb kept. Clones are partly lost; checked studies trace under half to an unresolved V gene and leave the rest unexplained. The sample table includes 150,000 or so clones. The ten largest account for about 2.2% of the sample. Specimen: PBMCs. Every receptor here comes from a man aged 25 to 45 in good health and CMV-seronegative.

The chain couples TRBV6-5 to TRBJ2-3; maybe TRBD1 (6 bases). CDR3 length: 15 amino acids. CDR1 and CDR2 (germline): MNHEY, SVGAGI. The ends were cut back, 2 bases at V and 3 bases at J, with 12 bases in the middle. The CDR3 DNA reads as TGTGCCAGCAGTTACGACTACAGGGCGACAGATACGCAGTATTTT. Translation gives CASSYDYRATDTQYF.

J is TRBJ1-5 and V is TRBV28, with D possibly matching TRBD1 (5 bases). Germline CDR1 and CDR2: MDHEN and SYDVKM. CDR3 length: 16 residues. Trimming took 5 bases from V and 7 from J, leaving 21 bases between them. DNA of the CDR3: TGTGCCAGCAGTCTTATCAGGGATGGTGGACGGCAGCCCCAGCATTTT. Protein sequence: CASSLIRDGGRQPQHF. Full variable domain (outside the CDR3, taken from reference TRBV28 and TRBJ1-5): DVKVTQSSRYLVKRTGEKVFLECVQDMDHENMFWYRQDPGLGLRLIYFSYDVKMKEKGDIPEGYSVSREKKERFSLILESASTNQTSMYLCASSLIRDGGRQPQHFGDGTRLSIL.